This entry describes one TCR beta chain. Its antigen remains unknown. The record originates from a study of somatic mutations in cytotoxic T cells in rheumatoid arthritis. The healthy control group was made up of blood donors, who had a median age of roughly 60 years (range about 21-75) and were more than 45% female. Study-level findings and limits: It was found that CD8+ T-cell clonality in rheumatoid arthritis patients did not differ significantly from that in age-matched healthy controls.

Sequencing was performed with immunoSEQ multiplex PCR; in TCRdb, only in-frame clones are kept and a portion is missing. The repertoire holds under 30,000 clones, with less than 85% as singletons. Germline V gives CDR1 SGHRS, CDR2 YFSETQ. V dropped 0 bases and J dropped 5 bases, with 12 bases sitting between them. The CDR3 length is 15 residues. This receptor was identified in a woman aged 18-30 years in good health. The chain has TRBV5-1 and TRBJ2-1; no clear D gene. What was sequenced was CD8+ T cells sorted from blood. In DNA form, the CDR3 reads TGCGCCAGCAGCTTGGCCTTGGGTAATGACAATGAGCAGTTCTTC. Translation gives CASSLALGNDNEQFF.